The rows below give T cell receptor beta chains drawn from one sample of a study of control samples from healthy donors and cancer patients. Repertoires were generated with immunoSEQ multiplex PCR, while TCRdb's copy carries only in-frame clones and drops some. The table has approximately 100,000 clones, 80% to 95% seen once. Sequenced: blood. The receptors come from a human donor in good health. The donor label of this sample is uncertain. The CDR3 runs from the conserved cysteine through the conserved F or W. The D gene is left open where the match is weak. Clone size, where shown, is once, few, many, or a class for clones that have expanded.

d_call: NA
j_call: TRBJ2-4
clone_size: NA
v_call: TRBV3-1/TRBV3-2
cdr3_nt: TGTGCCAGCAGTCCAAGAGGTCAGATAGCCAAAAACATTCAGTACTTC
cdr3_aa: CASSPRGQIAKNIQYF

d_call: NA
j_call: TRBJ2-7
clone_size: NA
v_call: TRBV11-2
cdr3_nt: TGTGCCAGCAGCAAAGAGGGGGGAGAGGCAGGATCCTACGAGCAGTACTTC
cdr3_aa: CASSKEGGEAGSYEQYF

d_call: NA
j_call: TRBJ2-3
clone_size: NA
v_call: TRBV24-1
cdr3_nt: TGTGCCACCCAAGGCACAGATACGCAGTATTTT
cdr3_aa: CATQGTDTQYF

d_call: NA
j_call: TRBJ1-2
clone_size: NA
v_call: TRBV5-1
cdr3_nt: TGCGCCAGCAGCTTGAAATCTGAACAGAATAACTATGGCTACACCTTC
cdr3_aa: CASSLKSEQNNYGYTF

d_call: TRBD1
j_call: TRBJ1-3
clone_size: few
v_call: TRBV6-2/TRBV6-3
cdr3_nt: TGTGCCAGCAGCTCCCTTGGGACAGACCGTCCCTCTGGAAACACCATATATTTT
cdr3_aa: CASSSLGTDRPSGNTIYF

d_call: NA
j_call: TRBJ1-5
clone_size: NA
v_call: TRBV19
cdr3_nt: TGTGCCAGTAGTCCCCCAGGGAGCAATCAGCCCCAGCATTTT
cdr3_aa: CASSPPGSNQPQHF

d_call: TRBD1
j_call: TRBJ2-3
clone_size: NA
v_call: TRBV7-3
cdr3_nt: TGTGCCAGCAGCCTCACAGGGGGGACAGCTAGCACAGATACGCAGTATTTT
cdr3_aa: CASSLTGGTASTDTQYF

d_call: TRBD2
j_call: TRBJ2-3
clone_size: NA
v_call: TRBV4-2
cdr3_nt: TGTGCCAGCAGCCAACCTCTCGCGGGGGGTGTAGATACGCAGTATTTT
cdr3_aa: CASSQPLAGGVDTQYF

d_call: TRBD1
j_call: TRBJ1-6
clone_size: NA
v_call: TRBV6-5
cdr3_nt: TGTGCCAGCAGCCAAGACAGGGCGGGGGATTCACCCCTCCACTTT
cdr3_aa: CASSQDRAGDSPLHF

d_call: NA
j_call: TRBJ1-5
clone_size: NA
v_call: TRBV13
cdr3_nt: TGTGCCAGCAGCTTATGGGGAAGCAATCAGCCCCAGCATTTT
cdr3_aa: CASSLWGSNQPQHF

d_call: NA
j_call: TRBJ1-4
clone_size: NA
v_call: TRBV6-5
cdr3_nt: TGTGCCAGCAGTCACAAGGACGGCTCTAATGAAAAACTGTTTTTT
cdr3_aa: CASSHKDGSNEKLFF

d_call: TRBD1
j_call: TRBJ1-1
clone_size: NA
v_call: TRBV30
cdr3_nt: TGTGCCTGGGGCTTATCCCGGGGACAGTACACTGAAGCTTTCTTT
cdr3_aa: CAWGLSRGQYTEAFF

d_call: NA
j_call: TRBJ2-2
clone_size: once
v_call: TRBV19
cdr3_nt: TGTGCCAGTAGTATCCCGTCAAGGGATATGCATGGTGCCGGGGAGCTGTTTTTT
cdr3_aa: CASSIPSRDMHGAGELFF

d_call: NA
j_call: TRBJ1-2
clone_size: once
v_call: TRBV6-2/TRBV6-3
cdr3_nt: TGTGCCAGCAGTTATACGACAACCTTTCCAGGCTCCTATGGCTACACCTTC
cdr3_aa: CASSYTTTFPGSYGYTF

d_call: NA
j_call: TRBJ2-5
clone_size: NA
v_call: TRBV19
cdr3_nt: TGTGCCAGTAGTATTGTGGGGGACCTCCAAGAGACCCAGTACTTC
cdr3_aa: CASSIVGDLQETQYF

d_call: NA
j_call: TRBJ2-3
clone_size: NA
v_call: TRBV29-1
cdr3_nt: TGCAGCGGCGGACACCGCTTAAGCACAGATACGCAGTATTTT
cdr3_aa: CSGGHRLSTDTQYF

d_call: NA
j_call: TRBJ2-5
clone_size: NA
v_call: TRBV7-2
cdr3_nt: TGTGCCAGCAGCTTAAATGGGGGGCAAGAGACCCAGTACTTC
cdr3_aa: CASSLNGGQETQYF

d_call: NA
j_call: TRBJ1-2
clone_size: NA
v_call: TRBV15
cdr3_nt: TGTGCCACCAGCATAGATAGGGAGTATGGCTACACCTTC
cdr3_aa: CATSIDREYGYTF

d_call: TRBD1
j_call: TRBJ1-5
clone_size: NA
v_call: TRBV5-6
cdr3_nt: TGTGCCAGCAGCTTGGGTGGGACAGTTAATCAGCCCCAGCATTTT
cdr3_aa: CASSLGGTVNQPQHF

d_call: TRBD2
j_call: TRBJ2-1
clone_size: NA
v_call: TRBV13
cdr3_nt: TGTGCCAGCAGCTCCGGACTAGCGGATGAGCAGTTCTTC
cdr3_aa: CASSSGLADEQFF

d_call: NA
j_call: TRBJ1-6
clone_size: NA
v_call: TRBV28
cdr3_nt: TGTGCCAGCAGTTCGATCAGGGGCTCACCCCTCCACTTT
cdr3_aa: CASSSIRGSPLHF

d_call: TRBD1
j_call: TRBJ1-3
clone_size: NA
v_call: TRBV6-6
cdr3_nt: TGTGCCAGCAGTCGGACAGGGGCTGCAGAAAACACCATATATTTT
cdr3_aa: CASSRTGAAENTIYF

d_call: NA
j_call: TRBJ2-7
clone_size: NA
v_call: TRBV3-1/TRBV3-2
cdr3_nt: TGTGCCAGCAGCCAAACGGGCCAACGACCCTACGAGCAGTACTTC
cdr3_aa: CASSQTGQRPYEQYF

d_call: NA
j_call: TRBJ2-1
clone_size: NA
v_call: TRBV5-1
cdr3_nt: TGCGCCAGCAGCTTGGTGGGATCTGAGCAGTTCTTC
cdr3_aa: CASSLVGSEQFF

d_call: NA
j_call: TRBJ1-1
clone_size: NA
v_call: TRBV4-2
cdr3_nt: TGTGCCAGCAGCCAAGACTTCAGGGCTTTCTTT
cdr3_aa: CASSQDFRAFF

d_call: NA
j_call: TRBJ1-4
clone_size: NA
v_call: TRBV7-9
cdr3_nt: TGTGCCAGCAGCCAATCGAGTAATGCTAATGAAAAACTGTTTTTT
cdr3_aa: CASSQSSNANEKLFF